The 6 T cell receptor beta chains listed next were all sequenced from one sample in a study of early T cells in non-severe SARS-CoV-2 infection. From the 5' RACE reads, TCRdb called clonotypes with MiXCR, one entry per CDR3 protein. The table has fewer than 55,000 distinct CDR3 sequences, less than 9.5% seen once. Sequenced sample: whole blood. Receptor source: an adult who was a healthcare worker with PCR-confirmed SARS-CoV-2 infection or an uninfected control (not recorded which).

As for this clonotype: This may arise from a read error, as a much more abundant clone is one base away. The chain links TRBV6-5 to TRBJ2-4; TRBD2 might be the D (6 bases). CDR1 is MNHEY and CDR2 is SVGAGI in the germline V gene. The length of the CDR3 is 15 residues. The V end was cut by 5 bases, the J end by 0 bases, with 11 bases between. CDR3 in amino acids: CASSKDGGAKNIQYF. CDR3 coding DNA: TGTGCCAGCAGTAAAGACGGGGGAGCCAAAAACATTCAGTACTTC.

In its sample, this clonotype was seen many times. The chain employs TRBV3-1 and TRBJ2-5; 7 bases line up with TRBD1. The CDR3 is 15 amino acids. V shed 3 bases, J shed 4 bases, and the junction held 8 bases outside the gene matches. CDR1 and CDR2 from the germline V gene are LGHDT and YNNKEL (reference sequence). CDR3 residues: CASSHHATGSETQYF. The CDR3 DNA follows: TGTGCCAGCAGCCATCACGCGACAGGGTCAGAGACCCAGTACTTC.

In its sample, this clonotype was seen many times. This rearrangement joins TRBV13 to TRBJ2-1; D is perhaps TRBD2 (6 bases). The CDR3 consists of 18 residues. The V end lost 5 bases, the J end lost 8 bases, and 28 bases lay between the germline ends. Per germline, CDR1 PRHDT and CDR2 FYEKMQ (reference sequence). CDR3 in amino acids: CASSHYAGTRRARDEQFF. The CDR3 bases are TGTGCCAGCAGCCATTACGCGGGAACTAGGAGGGCTAGGGATGAGCAGTTCTTC.

This clonotype is a singleton in its sample. This sequence joins TRBV27 and TRBJ2-1, with D unclear. V lost 7 bases and J 7 bases, leaving 8 bases between the germline ends. CDR3 length: 11 residues. Germline V gene sequence: CDR1 MNHEY, CDR2 SMNVEV (reference sequence). The CDR3 DNA reads as TGTGCCAGCATGCGGATTAATGAGCAGTTCTTC. It encodes CASMRINEQFF.

This clonotype was recorded many times. This rearrangement joins TRBV5-1 to TRBJ2-1; D gene unclear. CDR3 length equals 15 residues. CDR1 SGHRS and CDR2 YFSETQ come from the germline V gene. V was cut by 2 bases and J by 7 bases, with 16 bases left in between. CDR3 amino acids: CASSLGPSNQNEQFF. Here the CDR3 DNA reads TGCGCCAGCAGCTTAGGGCCTTCCAACCAAAATGAGCAGTTCTTC.

This clonotype was found a few times. The chain carries TRBV25-1 and TRBJ1-1; no clear D gene. The CDR3 runs to 16 residues. Trimming removed 6 bases from V and 4 bases from J, with 21 bases in between. In germline, CDR1 is MGHDK, CDR2 SYGVNS. DNA of the CDR3: TGTGCCAGCAGAGCGGGCGGGATGGTTGGGTTCACTGAAGCTTTCTTT. It codes for CASRAGGMVGFTEAFF.